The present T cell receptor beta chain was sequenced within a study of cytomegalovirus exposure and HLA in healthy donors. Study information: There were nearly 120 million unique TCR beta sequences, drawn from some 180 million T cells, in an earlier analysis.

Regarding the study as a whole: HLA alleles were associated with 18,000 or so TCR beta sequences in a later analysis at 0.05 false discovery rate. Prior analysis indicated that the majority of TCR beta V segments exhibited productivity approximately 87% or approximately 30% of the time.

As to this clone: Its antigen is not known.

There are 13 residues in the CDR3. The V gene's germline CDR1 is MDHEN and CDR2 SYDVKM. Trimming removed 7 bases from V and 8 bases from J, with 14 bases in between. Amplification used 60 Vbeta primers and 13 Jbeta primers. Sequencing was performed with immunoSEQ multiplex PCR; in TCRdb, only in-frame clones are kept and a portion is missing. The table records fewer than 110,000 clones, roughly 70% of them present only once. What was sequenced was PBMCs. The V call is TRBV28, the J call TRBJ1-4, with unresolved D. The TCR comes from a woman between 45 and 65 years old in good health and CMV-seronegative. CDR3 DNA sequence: TGTGCCAGCACTTCTCCGGGGTACGAAAAACTGTTTTTT. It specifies CASTSPGYEKLFF. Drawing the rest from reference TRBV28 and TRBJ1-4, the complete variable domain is DVKVTQSSRYLVKRTGEKVFLECVQDMDHENMFWYRQDPGLGLRLIYFSYDVKMKEKGDIPEGYSVSREKKERFSLILESASTNQTSMYLCASTSPGYEKLFFGSGTQLSVL.